The text below deals with one T cell receptor beta chain. The protocol was immunoSEQ multiplex PCR, while the TCRdb copy is restricted to in-frame clones and leaves out a portion. The sample carries around 74,000 clones, 92% recorded once. The data derive from a study of T cell responses to AZD1222 COVID-19 vaccine. This clonotype was obtained from an adult in good health. The starting material was peripheral blood, obtained on day 0 of MenACWY control vaccination.

For the CDR3, the DNA is TGTGCCAGCAGCTTACCTGGACAGGGGAACTCTGGAAACACCATATATTTT. This sequence encodes CASSLPGQGNSGNTIYF. The V gene is TRBV11-2, the J gene TRBJ1-3; 9 bases match TRBD1. Per germline, CDR1 SGHAT and CDR2 FQNNGV. CDR3 length equals 17 residues. After removal of 2 bases from V and 0 bases from J, the junction contained 5 bases not matched to a gene.